A selection of T cell receptor beta chains follows, all from one sample in a study of regulatory dendritic cells for organ transplantation. Their antigens remain unidentified. Assay: immunoSEQ multiplex PCR; the TCRdb copy retains only in-frame clones and omits some. The sample includes 9,500 to 15,000 clones, around 62% of them seen just once. Source material: naive CD8+ T cells from blood cultured with dendritic cells. These receptor sequences come from a human donor in good health. The CDR3 runs from the conserved cysteine through the conserved F or W. The order of the fields is clone size, CDR3 length, D gene, J gene, V gene, CDR3 DNA, CDR3 protein. The D gene is left open where the match is weak. Not every row has a clone size; where given, it reads once, few, many or a size class.

clone size: -; CDR3 length: 13; D gene: -; J gene: TRBJ1-1; V gene: TRBV19; CDR3 DNA: TGTGCCAGTAGTATCGACTGGAACACTGAAGCTTTCTTT; CDR3 protein: CASSIDWNTEAFF
clone size: -; CDR3 length: 17; D gene: TRBD2; J gene: TRBJ2-2; V gene: TRBV7-6; CDR3 DNA: TGTGCCAGCAGCTTACCAGAGCTAGCGGGGAAAACCGGGGAGCTGTTTTTT; CDR3 protein: CASSLPELAGKTGELFF
clone size: few; CDR3 length: 16; D gene: TRBD2; J gene: TRBJ2-2; V gene: TRBV7-2; CDR3 DNA: TGTGCCAGCAGCTTAGAGGTAGCGGGGGCCACCGGGGAGCTGTTTTTT; CDR3 protein: CASSLEVAGATGELFF
clone size: -; CDR3 length: 17; D gene: TRBD2; J gene: TRBJ2-3; V gene: TRBV7-9; CDR3 DNA: TGTGCCAGCAACGCCGGAGGGGCGGGGGGAAGTACAGATACGCAGTATTTT; CDR3 protein: CASNAGGAGGSTDTQYF
clone size: -; CDR3 length: 13; D gene: TRBD1; J gene: TRBJ2-7; V gene: TRBV13; CDR3 DNA: TGTGCCAGCAGCTCTGCACAGGGGAACGAGCAGTACTTC; CDR3 protein: CASSSAQGNEQYF
clone size: -; CDR3 length: 18; D gene: TRBD2; J gene: TRBJ2-1; V gene: TRBV4-3; CDR3 DNA: TGCGCCAGCAGCCAAGACGGAGGGGGCGGGGGGGGATACAATGAGCAGTTCTTC; CDR3 protein: CASSQDGGGGGGYNEQFF
clone size: once; CDR3 length: 16; D gene: -; J gene: TRBJ1-1; V gene: TRBV6-6; CDR3 DNA: TGTGCCAGCAAATTCGGACCGGGGGTACCGAACACTGAAGCTTTCTTT; CDR3 protein: CASKFGPGVPNTEAFF
clone size: few; CDR3 length: 15; D gene: -; J gene: TRBJ2-3; V gene: TRBV4-3; CDR3 DNA: TGCGCCAGCAGCCAAGGAGTCACTAGCACAGATACGCAGTATTTT; CDR3 protein: CASSQGVTSTDTQYF
clone size: -; CDR3 length: 15; D gene: -; J gene: TRBJ2-1; V gene: TRBV19; CDR3 DNA: TGTGCCAGTAGTATAAAGGGGCTTATTTACAATGAGCAGTTCTTC; CDR3 protein: CASSIKGLIYNEQFF
clone size: few; CDR3 length: 14; D gene: TRBD1; J gene: TRBJ2-3; V gene: TRBV5-6; CDR3 DNA: TGTGCCAGCAGCTTAGGACAGGGGAGAGATACGCAGTATTTT; CDR3 protein: CASSLGQGRDTQYF
clone size: -; CDR3 length: 16; D gene: TRBD2; J gene: TRBJ2-1; V gene: TRBV7-9; CDR3 DNA: TGTGCCAGCAGCTTCAGACTAGCGGGGGACAACAATGAGCAGTTCTTC; CDR3 protein: CASSFRLAGDNNEQFF
clone size: -; CDR3 length: 18; D gene: TRBD2; J gene: TRBJ2-2; V gene: TRBV7-2; CDR3 DNA: TGTGCCAGCAGCTTAGATATAGCGGGGGGGCCTAGCACCGGGGAGCTGTTTTTT; CDR3 protein: CASSLDIAGGPSTGELFF
clone size: -; CDR3 length: 14; D gene: TRBD2; J gene: TRBJ2-3; V gene: TRBV9; CDR3 DNA: TGTGCCAGCAGCGTAGCGGGGGGACCAGATACGCAGTATTTT; CDR3 protein: CASSVAGGPDTQYF
clone size: -; CDR3 length: 14; D gene: TRBD1; J gene: TRBJ1-6; V gene: TRBV19; CDR3 DNA: TGTGCCAGCGACGCAGGGACAGGGCATTCACCCCTCCACTTT; CDR3 protein: CASDAGTGHSPLHF
clone size: -; CDR3 length: 15; D gene: TRBD2; J gene: TRBJ2-1; V gene: TRBV7-3; CDR3 DNA: TGTGCCAGCAGCTCACTAGCGGGGTCCTACAATGAGCAGTTCTTC; CDR3 protein: CASSSLAGSYNEQFF
clone size: -; CDR3 length: 21; D gene: TRBD2; J gene: TRBJ2-6; V gene: TRBV13; CDR3 DNA: TGTGCCAGCAGCTTAGCCGAGAATTTAGCGGGGGCGGCTGTAGGGGCCAACGTCCTGACTTTC; CDR3 protein: CASSLAENLAGAAVGANVLTF
clone size: -; CDR3 length: 14; D gene: TRBD1; J gene: TRBJ2-7; V gene: TRBV7-9; CDR3 DNA: TGTGCCAGCAGCCCGACAGGGGAATCCTACGAGCAGTACTTC; CDR3 protein: CASSPTGESYEQYF
clone size: -; CDR3 length: 13; D gene: TRBD2; J gene: TRBJ2-7; V gene: TRBV19; CDR3 DNA: TGTGCCAGTTCTAGCGGGGGGAACTACGAGCAGTACTTC; CDR3 protein: CASSSGGNYEQYF
clone size: few; CDR3 length: 17; D gene: TRBD1; J gene: TRBJ1-6; V gene: TRBV11-2; CDR3 DNA: TGTGCCAGCAGCTGGGTGGACAGGCCCTACTATAATTCACCCCTCCACTTT; CDR3 protein: CASSWVDRPYYNSPLHF
clone size: -; CDR3 length: 14; D gene: -; J gene: TRBJ2-7; V gene: TRBV5-8; CDR3 DNA: TGTGCCAGCAGTGACCAGGGAAGACCCTACGAGCAGTACTTC; CDR3 protein: CASSDQGRPYEQYF
clone size: -; CDR3 length: 14; D gene: -; J gene: TRBJ1-4; V gene: TRBV25-1; CDR3 DNA: TGTGCCAGCAGTCCGTCCGGGGGTAATGAAAAACTGTTTTTT; CDR3 protein: CASSPSGGNEKLFF
clone size: -; CDR3 length: 16; D gene: -; J gene: TRBJ2-7; V gene: TRBV6-5; CDR3 DNA: TGTGCCAGCAGTTACTCGGCAGGGGGGCCCACCTACGAGCAGTACTTC; CDR3 protein: CASSYSAGGPTYEQYF
clone size: few; CDR3 length: 14; D gene: TRBD1; J gene: TRBJ1-5; V gene: TRBV27; CDR3 DNA: TGTGCCAGCAGCGAGACAGGGATCAATCAGCCCCAGCATTTT; CDR3 protein: CASSETGINQPQHF
clone size: -; CDR3 length: 16; D gene: -; J gene: TRBJ2-1; V gene: TRBV6-6; CDR3 DNA: TGTGCCAGCAGTCTCCCCTTTGAGGCTTCCTACAATGAGCAGTTCTTC; CDR3 protein: CASSLPFEASYNEQFF
clone size: few; CDR3 length: 15; D gene: TRBD2; J gene: TRBJ2-1; V gene: TRBV7-7; CDR3 DNA: TGTGCTAGCAGCGCACTAGCGGGGGGCATGAATGAGCAGTTCTTC; CDR3 protein: CASSALAGGMNEQFF
clone size: -; CDR3 length: 14; D gene: -; J gene: TRBJ2-6; V gene: TRBV7-9; CDR3 DNA: TGTGCCAGCAGCACTACATCTGGGGCCAACGTCCTGACTTTC; CDR3 protein: CASSTTSGANVLTF
clone size: -; CDR3 length: 14; D gene: -; J gene: TRBJ1-6; V gene: TRBV4-3; CDR3 DNA: TGCGCCAGCAGCCAAGATCTACAGGAGTCACCCCTCCACTTT; CDR3 protein: CASSQDLQESPLHF
clone size: -; CDR3 length: 11; D gene: -; J gene: TRBJ2-1; V gene: TRBV6-5; CDR3 DNA: TGTGCCAGCAGGAGTTCCAATGAGCAGTTCTTC; CDR3 protein: CASRSSNEQFF
clone size: medium-sized; CDR3 length: 13; D gene: -; J gene: TRBJ2-4; V gene: TRBV14; CDR3 DNA: TGTGCCAGCAGCCAACTGACAGCGGGTGTCCAGTACTTC; CDR3 protein: CASSQLTAGVQYF
clone size: -; CDR3 length: 13; D gene: -; J gene: TRBJ1-1; V gene: TRBV6-1; CDR3 DNA: TGTGCCAGCACGGACAATCCCAGCGCTGAAGCTTTCTTT; CDR3 protein: CASTDNPSAEAFF